One sample yielded the 13 T cell receptor beta chains listed below, sequenced in a study of blood T cell repertoires in COVID-19 (dated by TCRdb to about 2020). The protocol used for the library was the immunoSEQ multiplex PCR assay. Imported from immuneACCESS, the table was reduced by TCRdb to in-frame sequences with V and J called. These copies leave out some clones; in studies compared against another copy, an unresolved V gene accounts for under half, and the cause of the remainder is not known. The sample data list hundreds of thousands of clones, and around 84% of these were observed just once. The top ten hold around 7.4% of the sample. The sequenced sample was PBMCs or T cells enriched from blood (not recorded which). Receptor source: a woman aged 40-49 years with acute COVID-19.

This chain uses TRBV27 with TRBJ2-3, with a weak D call TRBD1 (6 bases). Deletions cut 5 bases from V and 6 bases from J, with 12 bases between. Germline loops: CDR1 MNHEY, CDR2 SMNVEV (reference sequence). CDR3 length: 13 residues. CDR3 loop: CASSLQGPDTQYF. CDR3 DNA sequence: TGTGCCAGCAGTCTACAGGGTCCCGATACGCAGTATTTT.

The J gene is TRBJ2-5, the V gene TRBV4-3; no reliable D call. V lost 1 base and J lost 4, with 7 bases in between. Germline assignment: CDR1 LGHNA and CDR2 YSLEER. There are 13 residues in the CDR3. The CDR3 protein is CASSQARGETQYF. The CDR3 coding sequence is TGCGCCAGCAGCCAAGCCAGAGGAGAGACCCAGTACTTC.

This clone was found a few times. The V gene is TRBV10-3, the J gene TRBJ2-7; TRBD1 aligns across 7 bases. Trimming cost V 5 bases and J 5 bases; bases outside gene matches: 9. This CDR3 contains 14 residues. The V gene's germline CDR1 is ENHRY and CDR2 SYGVKD. The CDR3 DNA reads TGTGCCATCAGTACTGACAGGGATCGGAACGAGCAGTACTTC. This sequence encodes CAISTDRDRNEQYF.

This rearrangement joins TRBV7-3 to TRBJ2-3; 10 nucleotides match TRBD2. The CDR3 runs to 16 residues. Trimming removed 6 bases from V and 6 bases from J; junction bases left unmatched: 12. Germline V gene sequence: CDR1 SGHTA, CDR2 FQGTGA. The CDR3 reads CASSAGASGRWDTQYF. The CDR3, as DNA: TGTGCCAGCAGTGCGGGGGCTAGCGGGAGATGGGATACGCAGTATTTT.

The chain employs TRBV7-2 and TRBJ1-5; the D is unclear. The V and J ends lost 7 bases and 4 bases respectively, with 17 bases between them. The CDR3 is 15 residues long. Germline CDR1 SGHTA, CDR2 FQGNSA. DNA for the CDR3: TGTGCCAGCAAACTACCGGGGATTAATAATCAGCCCCAGCATTTT. Translating it yields CASKLPGINNQPQHF. Full variable domain (remainder filled in from reference TRBV7-2 and TRBJ1-5): GAGVSQSPSNKVTEKGKDVELRCDPISGHTALYWYRQSLGQGLEFLIYFQGNSAPDKSGLPSDRFSAERTGGSVSTLTIQRTQQEDSAVYLCASKLPGINNQPQHFGDGTRLSIL.

V is TRBV19 and J is TRBJ2-5; possible D gene TRBD2, 6 bases. The V gene's germline CDR1 is LNHDA and CDR2 SQIVND (reference sequence). Deletions cut 6 bases from V and 3 bases from J, with 14 bases between. The CDR3 covers 14 residues. For the CDR3, the DNA is TGTGCCAGTAGCCAGACTAGTCTTGAAGAGACCCAGTACTTC. Translating gives CASSQTSLEETQYF.

The chain couples TRBV4-3 to TRBJ1-2; TRBD1 matches 7 bases. Per germline, CDR1 LGHNA and CDR2 YSLEER. V was clipped by 4 bases and J by 8 bases; unmatched bases: 13. The CDR3 totals 15 residues. The CDR3 coding sequence is TGCGCCAGCAGCCCACTCCCGACAGGGTTTGACGGCTACACCTTC. Its protein is CASSPLPTGFDGYTF.

The chain joins TRBV5-1 to TRBJ2-5, with 7 bases that match TRBD1. V shed 2 bases, J shed 4 bases, and the junction held 8 bases outside the gene matches. The CDR3 is 15 residues long. Germline CDR1 SGHRS, CDR2 YFSETQ. The CDR3 reads CASSFRDSGRETQYF. CDR3 DNA: TGCGCCAGCAGCTTCCGGGACAGTGGTCGAGAGACCCAGTACTTC.

This clone was seen a few times. The chain recombines TRBV19 with TRBJ1-1, with TRBD1 matching 11 bases. From germline, CDR1 is LNHDA and CDR2 SQIVND (reference sequence). This CDR3 contains 13 residues. The J segment lost 8 bases and the V segment lost 1 base, leaving 0 bases of the junction unmatched. CDR3 residues: CASSIGTGGEAFF. The DNA of the CDR3 is TGTGCCAGTAGTATAGGGACAGGGGGCGAAGCTTTCTTT.

J is TRBJ2-1 and V is TRBV15; a weak D match, TRBD2 (5 bases). Between the trimmed V and J ends, which lost 5 bases and 6 bases, there was a span of 11 bases. The CDR3 totals 13 residues. CDR1 is LNHNV and CDR2 is YYDKDF in the germline V gene (reference sequence). The CDR3 is CATSRDHPNEQFF. DNA of the CDR3: TGTGCCACCAGCCGGGATCACCCCAATGAGCAGTTCTTC.

The CDR3 reads CASSQRLAGVQETQYF. DNA for the CDR3: TGCGCCAGCAGCCAAAGACTAGCGGGAGTACAAGAGACCCAGTACTTC. V gene TRBV4-1 combines with J gene TRBJ2-5, with 12 nucleotides matching TRBD2. This CDR3 has 16 residues. Looked up from germline, CDR1 is MGHRA and CDR2 is YSYEKL. Trimming removed 2 bases from V and 2 bases from J; junction bases left unmatched: 3.

The V gene is TRBV28, the J gene TRBJ1-4; 8 bases fit TRBD1. Per the germline V gene, CDR1 is MDHEN and CDR2 is SYDVKM. J gave up 5 bases and V 5 bases, and 7 bases lay outside the gene matches. The CDR3 is 15 amino acids. DNA of the CDR3: TGTGCCAGCAGTGCCTGGGACAGGCTAAATGAAAAACTGTTTTTT. Encoded protein: CASSAWDRLNEKLFF.

The chain couples TRBV15 to TRBJ1-1, with D hard to call. Germline V CDR1 and CDR2: LNHNV, YYDKDF (reference sequence). CDR3 length: 16 amino acids. Deletions cut 0 bases from V and 4 bases from J, with 15 bases between. The CDR3 is CATSRDHSTRITEAFF. The DNA for the CDR3 is TGTGCCACCAGCAGAGATCACAGTACCAGGATCACTGAAGCTTTCTTT.